This T cell receptor beta chain derives from a study of post-analysis software for immune sequencing data (dated by TCRdb to between 2014 and 2016). A note on the overall study: The recorded disease courses included relapsing-remitting, secondary progressive and progressive-relapsing multiple sclerosis, and some patients had no subtype annotation. The multiple sclerosis patient repertoires were compared with roughly twelve previously published healthy control repertoires from donors aged about 6 to 26 years. A subset of samples was prepared in parallel using single-end sample barcoding, then pooled and co-amplified after Illumina adapter ligation.

Library generation was performed with PCR. Sequencer: Illumina HiSeq 2500. To reduce PCR and sequencing biases, unique molecular identifiers were incorporated into the TCR beta cDNA libraries. Every 1 to 10 million input T cells yielded approximately 500,000 cDNA molecules, meaning each molecule approximated one T cell. The patient libraries were prepared and sequenced using the same protocol as the earlier healthy control dataset. Samples belonging to the same batch were prepared together, multiplexed and sequenced on a shared HiSeq lane. Processing in the source paper ran as follows. MIGEC was used to process the raw barcoded reads, and molecular identifier groups with only a single read were discarded before consensus assembly and CDR3 extraction. Clonotype tables were post-analysed with VDJtools, and diversity was normalized by down-sampling all datasets to the smallest sample size. In repertoire overlap clustering, CDR3 amino acid sequences, but not nucleotide sequences, were matched to correct batch-related cross-sample contamination. Through fastp at Q25 and MiXCR, TCRdb rebuilt clones from the public reads, retaining in-frame beta chains. Entries that share a CDR3 protein sequence are merged under the most common genes and DNA. Here the V and J calls rest on TCRdb's processing, not on the authors' analysis. The sample records 150,000 to 200,000 distinct CDR3 sequences, 36% of which are singletons. The ten largest account for under 30% of the sample.

General conclusions and limits of the study: The multiple sclerosis patient group was slightly younger than the control group. Compared with controls, multiple sclerosis patients had significantly lower normalized Chao1 diversity, a finding suggesting substantial peripheral T-cell clonal expansion. Strong co-clustering of samples prepared in the same batch was shown by direct clustering with F measure, prompting a batch-effect correction.

Concerning this clonotype: It lacks a known antigen. The input lacks base qualities; no much larger clone sits a single base away.

The time point label for this specimen denotes: second blood draw from one MS patient after hematopoietic stem cell transplantation. To demonstrate the VDJtools post-analysis software, the study profiled TCR beta repertoires from the peripheral blood of some 13 young patients with multiple sclerosis. The multiple sclerosis patients were children and adolescents between about 6 and 16 years of age. The sequence derives from a girl between 10 and 17 years old with multiple sclerosis. Donor details come from another sample of the same person, matched by shared clones. The source material was blood, sampled after autologous hematopoietic stem cell transplantation.

CDR3 loop: CASSHSGGGIPYEQYF. DNA sequence: TGTGCCAGCAGTCACAGTGGCGGGGGCATACCCTACGAGCAGTACTTC. The sequence links TRBV27 to TRBJ2-7; D gene: possibly TRBD2, on 7 matching bases. V is clipped by 5 bases and J by 2 bases, and the sequence between their germline boundaries is 19 bases long. The germline V gene (reference sequence) supplies CDR1 MNHEY and CDR2 SMNVEV. Taken from cysteine to phenylalanine, the CDR3 has 16 residues. Just the 48-base CDR3 DNA is kept, in frame starting at base 1.